What follows are 10 T cell receptor beta chains derived from one specimen sequenced in a study of blood T cell repertoires in COVID-19. Sequencing was performed with immunoSEQ multiplex PCR; in TCRdb, only in-frame clones are kept and a portion is missing. Among just over 150,000 clones, roughly 82% were seen once, and the ten largest hold 6.5% to 9%. Sequenced input: peripheral blood. These TCRs come from a woman aged 40 to 50 with COVID-19, enrolled during active disease.

V gene TRBV29-1 combines with J gene TRBJ2-1; 10 bases match TRBD2. Germline trimming cut 5 bases from V and 7 bases from J; bases unmatched to any gene: 2. CDR1 is SQVTM and CDR2 is ANQGSEA in the germline V gene. The CDR3 runs to 12 residues. In DNA form, the CDR3 reads TGCAGCGTTCGACTAGCGGGTAATGAGCAGTTCTTC. Its translation: CSVRLAGNEQFF.

This rearrangement joins TRBV28 to TRBJ1-5, with a possible D match to TRBD1 (5 bases). CDR3 length: 14 residues. Germline assignment: CDR1 MDHEN and CDR2 SYDVKM. V lost 6 bases and J 7 bases, leaving 16 bases between the germline ends. CDR3 residues: CASRSGGMSQPQHF. The CDR3 region has the DNA TGTGCCAGCAGGTCGGGGGGGATGAGCCAGCCCCAGCATTTT.

The chain uses TRBV30 and TRBJ1-4, with D perhaps matching TRBD1 (6 bases). The V end was cut by 4 bases, the J end by 4 bases, with 19 bases between. In germline, CDR1 is GTSNPN, CDR2 SVGIG (reference sequence). The CDR3 totals 16 residues. The DNA for the CDR3 is TGTGCCTGGACCCCAGTCCGGAGACAGGATAATGAAAAACTGTTTTTT. Its translation: CAWTPVRRQDNEKLFF. Combining the CDR3 with reference TRBV30 and TRBJ1-4 gives the whole variable domain SQTIHQWPATLVQPVGSPLSLECTVEGTSNPNLYWYRQAAGRGLQLLFYSVGIGQISSEVPQNLSASRPQDRQFILSSKKLLLSDSGFYLCAWTPVRRQDNEKLFFGSGTQLSVL.

This rearrangement joins TRBV6-5 to TRBJ2-1; weak D call: TRBD2 (6 bases). Trimming shortened V by 8 bases and J by 8 bases, and 16 bases separated the two germline ends. Germline values: CDR1 MNHEY, CDR2 SVGAGI. There are 13 residues in the CDR3. The CDR3 DNA is TGTGCCAGCGCTAGCGAGGTCTCCTATGAGCAGTTCTTC. This sequence encodes CASASEVSYEQFF.

This clone has only a few counts. V usage is TRBV6-2 or TRBV6-3 and J usage is TRBJ1-2, with no clear D. Germline loops: CDR1 MNHEY, CDR2 SVGEGT. The CDR3 sequence is 12 residues long. V lost 5 bases, J lost 4 bases, and 8 bases lay in between. CDR3 bases: TGTGCCAGCAGTGTATACAGCTATGGCTACACCTTC. This sequence encodes CASSVYSYGYTF.

There are a few counts of this clone. The chain couples TRBV19 to TRBJ2-7; tentative D call: TRBD1 (6 bases). Germline CDR1 and CDR2: LNHDA and SQIVND (reference sequence). CDR3 length equals 14 residues. Trimming removed 9 bases at V and 0 bases at J, with 15 bases between. The CDR3 DNA is TGTGCCAGGGAGAGGGACACTCCCTCCTACGAGCAGTACTTC. This gives the protein CARERDTPSYEQYF.

CDR3 nucleotide sequence: TGTGCCAGCAGCCGAGCGGGGGGGCAGAGTGAGCAGTTCTTC. Protein: CASSRAGGQSEQFF. The rearrangement uses TRBV7-3 and TRBJ2-1, with TRBD2 matching 10 bases. There are 14 residues in the CDR3. Germline CDR1 is SGHTA and CDR2 is FQGTGA. After removal of 5 bases from V and 9 bases from J, the junction contained 7 bases not matched to a gene.

The gene calls are TRBV27 and TRBJ2-7, with D possibly TRBD1 on 6 matching bases. In germline, CDR1 is MNHEY, CDR2 SMNVEV (reference sequence). The CDR3 has 13 residues. V gave up 5 bases and J gave up 4 bases, with 12 bases separating them. Here the CDR3 reads CASSQGTLYEQYF. CDR3 bases: TGTGCCAGCAGTCAAGGGACACTATACGAGCAGTACTTC.

The rearrangement uses TRBV10-3 and TRBJ1-1; D is possibly TRBD1 (6 bases). V shed 2 bases and J shed 5 bases, with 9 bases lying between them. The CDR3 consists of 13 residues. The germline gives CDR1 ENHRY, CDR2 SYGVKD. CDR3 in DNA: TGTGCCATCAGTGAGGACAGGAGTACTGAAGCTTTCTTT. It specifies CAISEDRSTEAFF.

The rearrangement joins TRBV2 to TRBJ2-5, with TRBD2 matching 7 bases. The ends lost 5 bases at V and 2 bases at J; junction bases unmatched: 5. Germline CDR1 is SNHLY and CDR2 is FYNNEI. The CDR3 loop spans 14 amino acids. CDR3 protein: CASSRERGQETQYF. Written as DNA, the CDR3 is TGTGCCAGCAGTAGAGAGCGGGGTCAAGAGACCCAGTACTTC.